These 4 T cell receptor beta chains were all obtained from the same sample, sequenced in a study of a mutant IDH1 vaccine in newly diagnosed glioma. The sample's time point: week 11, during vaccination. Each dose delivered 300 ug of mutant IDH1 20-mer peptide subcutaneously with imiquimod. The method was immunoSEQ multiplex PCR; TCRdb's version includes in-frame clones alone and lacks a portion of them. The sample includes under 150,000 clones, under 90% seen only once; the top ten take 0.55% to 0.7%. These TCRs are of unknown antigen specificity. Material: PBMCs, obtained from a glioma patient whose treatment included an IDH1 peptide vaccine. The receptors stem from a woman aged 45 to 65 with glioma.

This chain joins TRBV19 and TRBJ1-5; 12 bases agree with TRBD1. Germline-derived CDR1 and CDR2 are LNHDA and SQIVND (reference sequence). The V segment lost 0 bases and the J segment 6 bases; nucleotides outside the gene matches: 18. This CDR3 is built from 21 residues. The DNA of the CDR3 is TGTGCCAGTAGTATAGATCGGAGTGAGGCAGGGACAGGGGGCGCGGGTCAGCCCCAGCATTTT. This encodes CASSIDRSEAGTGGAGQPQHF.

The CDR3 nucleotides read TGTGCCACCAGCAGGGACAGGGGCCACGAGCAGTACTTC. Amino acids: CATSRDRGHEQYF. This chain uses TRBV15 with TRBJ2-7; 9 bases align to TRBD1. Germline trimming cut 3 bases from V and 5 bases from J; bases unmatched to any gene: 2. Germline-derived CDR1 and CDR2 are LNHNV and YYDKDF (reference sequence). The CDR3 has 13 residues.

The V gene is TRBV9, the J gene TRBJ2-3, with D maybe TRBD2 (5 bases). Germline CDR1 is SGDLS and CDR2 is YYNGEE. V shed 3 bases and J shed 0 bases, with 8 bases lying between them. The CDR3 length is 14 residues. CDR3 protein: CASSGRGSTDTQYF. The CDR3 region has the DNA TGTGCCAGCAGCGGAAGAGGGAGCACAGATACGCAGTATTTT.

The CDR3 DNA sequence: TGTGCCAGCAGTTTACGTGCTAGCGGGAGAACCGACGAGCAGTACTTC. This gives the protein CASSLRASGRTDEQYF. This chain joins TRBV6-5 and TRBJ2-7; 10 bases agree with TRBD2. V lost 4 bases to trimming and J lost 5 bases; unmatched junction nucleotides: 11. CDR1 and CDR2 (germline): MNHEY, SVGAGI. This CDR3 has 16 residues.